The rows below give T cell receptor beta chains drawn from one sample of a study of blood T cell repertoires in COVID-19. Sequenced by immunoSEQ multiplex PCR; TCRdb stores in-frame clones only, minus some. This table holds over 200,000 clones, 86% found once. The source material was peripheral blood. The receptors were sampled from a man younger than 45 who had recovered from COVID-19. CDR3s include the opening cysteine and the closing phenylalanine or tryptophan. The D gene is left open where the match is weak. Part of the rows lack a size; the others show once, few, many or a class for expanded clones.

CDR3nt | CDR3aa | v_gene | abundance | d_gene | j_gene
TGTGCCACCACACAGGGGGCCGTTGGGAGAGGCTACACCTTC | CATTQGAVGRGYTF | TRBV15 | few | TRBD1 | TRBJ1-2
TGCGCCAGCAGCAGGGACAGGGGGAAAGATACGCAGTATTTT | CASSRDRGKDTQYF | TRBV4-1 | NA | TRBD1 | TRBJ2-3
TGTGCCAGCAGGGACTCAGGGGGCCTGTACGAGCAGTACTTC | CASRDSGGLYEQYF | TRBV2 | few | TRBD1 | TRBJ2-7
TGCAGCGTCCGGCGGATGAACACTGAAGCTTTCTTT | CSVRRMNTEAFF | TRBV29-1 | NA | NA | TRBJ1-1
TGTGCCAGCAGTGAAGAGGGAGGGCGGGAGACCCAGTACTTC | CASSEEGGRETQYF | TRBV25-1 | NA | TRBD2 | TRBJ2-5
TGTGCCAGCAGCTCGACAGGCAAGGGCGCCTACGAGCAGTACTTC | CASSSTGKGAYEQYF | TRBV7-9 | few | NA | TRBJ2-7
TGTGCCACCAGCAGAGCGGAATGGGCAGAGAACACTGAAGCTTTCTTT | CATSRAEWAENTEAFF | TRBV15 | once | NA | TRBJ1-1
TGCGCCAGCGGACGACCTTACCCGACAGGGGAGGACGAGCAGTACTTC | CASGRPYPTGEDEQYF | TRBV5-1 | NA | TRBD1 | TRBJ2-7
TGCAGTGCGAGTGCTAGTTCGCCGATACCCCAAGAGACCCAGTACTTC | CSASASSPIPQETQYF | TRBV20-1 | NA | NA | TRBJ2-5
TGTGCCAGCAGCCTTCGGACAGGGATCCCCTCCTACGAGCAGTACTTC | CASSLRTGIPSYEQYF | TRBV4-2 | few | TRBD1 | TRBJ2-7
TGTGCCAGCATATCGGATACGCAGTATTTT | CASISDTQYF | TRBV28 | NA | NA | TRBJ2-3
TGTGCCAGCAGCTTCCGGGACAGGGGACCTCTCTCTGGAAACACCATATATTTT | CASSFRDRGPLSGNTIYF | TRBV7-9 | NA | TRBD1 | TRBJ1-3
TGCAGCGTCGCCCCGGGACAGGGCCAGGGCTACACCTTC | CSVAPGQGQGYTF | TRBV29-1 | NA | TRBD1 | TRBJ1-2
TGTGCCAGCAGCTTGGTGGGACAGAACACCGGGGAGCTGTTTTTT | CASSLVGQNTGELFF | TRBV5-5 | NA | NA | TRBJ2-2
TGTGCCAGCAGCCGAGTTGCCTACGAGCAGTACTTC | CASSRVAYEQYF | TRBV7-9 | NA | NA | TRBJ2-7
TGTGCCAGCAGTAGACCCGGGGAGGGGAGGCGCGAGCAGTACTTC | CASSRPGEGRREQYF | TRBV11-3 | NA | TRBD2 | TRBJ2-7
TGTGCCAGTAGTATTGGGACAGCCTACGAGCAGTACTTC | CASSIGTAYEQYF | TRBV19 | NA | TRBD1 | TRBJ2-7
TGTGCCAGCAGCTTTATGGCACCAGACACCTACGAGCAGTACTTC | CASSFMAPDTYEQYF | TRBV11-2 | NA | NA | TRBJ2-7
TGCGCCAGCAGTGACCAGGGAGGTCAGCCCCAGCATTTT | CASSDQGGQPQHF | TRBV10-1 | NA | NA | TRBJ1-5
TGTGCCAGTAGTATAGCGTTGACAGGGGGAGAGGATGAGCAGTTCTTC | CASSIALTGGEDEQFF | TRBV19 | few | TRBD1 | TRBJ2-1
TGTGCCAGCCTCCTCTATAATGAAAAACTGTTTTTT | CASLLYNEKLFF | TRBV12-3/TRBV12-4 | NA | NA | TRBJ1-4
TGTGCCAGCAGCTATTGGACTAGGGGGGGCACTGAAGCTTTCTTT | CASSYWTRGGTEAFF | TRBV5-4 | NA | NA | TRBJ1-1
TGTGCCAGCTCACCACAGCTTACCGGGACAGGGGACGAAAAACTGTTTTTT | CASSPQLTGTGDEKLFF | TRBV18 | NA | TRBD1 | TRBJ1-4
TGTGCCAGTAGTTCGCCGAGCGGTGAAGCTTTCTTT | CASSSPSGEAFF | TRBV19 | NA | NA | TRBJ1-1
TGCGCCAGCAGCCAGCATCTACAGGGGCACACTGAAGCTTTCTTT | CASSQHLQGHTEAFF | TRBV4-3 | NA | TRBD1 | TRBJ1-1
TGTGCCACCAGTGTTTCTACTCCCCAGGGGCCCCCCCCAGATACGCAGTATTTT | CATSVSTPQGPPPDTQYF | TRBV24-1 | few | NA | TRBJ2-3
TGTGCCAGCAGCTTAGATATGGGGCCAACCGGGGAGCTGTTTTTT | CASSLDMGPTGELFF | TRBV7-9 | NA | NA | TRBJ2-2
TGTGCCAGCAGCTTAAAGTCCGCCCACAGGGGTAGCTATGGCTACACCTTC | CASSLKSAHRGSYGYTF | TRBV13 | NA | TRBD1 | TRBJ1-2
TGTGCCAGCAGCAAAACTCGGACCGGTCAACTAGAGAAAGGGTATGGCTACACCTTC | CASSKTRTGQLEKGYGYTF | TRBV21-1 | NA | NA | TRBJ1-2
TGCGCCAGCAGCCCTGAAGAGTTAACTGAAGCTTTCTTT | CASSPEELTEAFF | TRBV5-1 | once | NA | TRBJ1-1
TGTGCCACCAGCCCCCCGGTAAAGCCTCTTTACAATGAGCAGTTCTTC | CATSPPVKPLYNEQFF | TRBV15 | NA | NA | TRBJ2-1
TGTGCCAGCAGTTCGTGGGGCGGACAGGGGAACACTGAAGCTTTCTTT | CASSSWGGQGNTEAFF | TRBV28 | NA | TRBD1 | TRBJ1-1
TGTGCCAGCAGCCAAAACAGGGGAATAGGCGAGCAGTACTTC | CASSQNRGIGEQYF | TRBV3-1/TRBV3-2 | NA | TRBD1 | TRBJ2-7
TGCGCCAGCAACTCCGGGACAGGGAACACTGAAGCTTTCTTT | CASNSGTGNTEAFF | TRBV10-2 | once | TRBD1 | TRBJ1-1
TGTGCCAGCAGCTTCGACCCTTCGGGAACAGATACGCAGTATTTT | CASSFDPSGTDTQYF | TRBV11-2 | NA | NA | TRBJ2-3
TGTGCCAGCAGTCGGGGTAGCAATCAGCCCCAGCATTTT | CASSRGSNQPQHF | TRBV6-5 | NA | NA | TRBJ1-5
TGTGCCAGCAGCCAGACCTCGGGGGGCTACACCTTC | CASSQTSGGYTF | TRBV3-1/TRBV3-2 | NA | NA | TRBJ1-2
TGTGCCAGCCGGCAGCAAAAGGGGGCCGGTGCAGATACGCAGTATTTT | CASRQQKGAGADTQYF | TRBV27 | once | TRBD1 | TRBJ2-3
TGTGCCAGCAGCCCCGCGGGGGTCTATAATTCACCCCTCCACTTT | CASSPAGVYNSPLHF | TRBV11-2 | NA | NA | TRBJ1-6
TGTGCCAGCAGCCAACGACTAGCGGGGGACGACGAGCAGTACTTC | CASSQRLAGDDEQYF | TRBV9 | NA | TRBD2 | TRBJ2-7
TGTGCCAGCAGCTTACAGCGCTTTGGGGGGGACATTCAGTACTTC | CASSLQRFGGDIQYF | TRBV7-9 | once | TRBD2 | TRBJ2-4
TGTGCCAGTAGTATGACAGGGATCACAGATACGCAGTATTTT | CASSMTGITDTQYF | TRBV19 | NA | TRBD1 | TRBJ2-3
TGCGCCAGCAGCCAAGATCGCCGGGTCGGGGGATACGAGCAGTACTTC | CASSQDRRVGGYEQYF | TRBV4-1 | NA | NA | TRBJ2-7